This TCR beta chain was recorded in a study of blood T cell repertoires in COVID-19. In the authors' methods: Counts of nucleated cells, estimated from reference gene primer amplification, were obtained. The data were produced by immunoSEQ multiplex PCR, yet TCRdb's version contains in-frame clones alone and is incomplete. V, J and clone size are taken as reported in that table, and D and trimming were inferred from the DNA itself. Of about 140,000 clones in the sample, almost 85% were seen once. V lost 3 bases and J lost 4, with 15 bases in between. The germline gives CDR1 LNHDA, CDR2 SQIVND (reference sequence). The CDR3 spans 15 residues. Participants, about 18 to 89 years old, spanned approximately 25 US areas. Participants' own reports of clinical history determined their cohort assignment.

The sequence was collected from a man between 35 and 55 years old with acute COVID-19. The sequenced sample consisted of PBMCs or T cells enriched from blood (not recorded which). The chain combines TRBV19 with TRBJ2-5; D possibly corresponds to TRBD1 (6 bases). The CDR3 protein is CASSIHREMGETQYF. The CDR3 DNA reads as TGTGCCAGTAGTATTCACAGGGAGATGGGAGAGACCCAGTACTTC.